These 9 T cell receptor beta chains originate from one sample sequenced in a study of cytomegalovirus exposure and HLA in healthy donors. The PCR ran on 60 Vbeta and 13 Jbeta primers. Sequencing was performed with immunoSEQ multiplex PCR; in TCRdb, only in-frame clones are kept and a portion is missing. The sample includes about 190,000 clones, approximately 80% of them seen just once. Material for sequencing was PBMCs. The receptors were sampled from a boy aged 2 to 9 in good health and CMV-seronegative.

This clone was observed a single time. V and J are TRBV30 and TRBJ1-1; the D is unclear. Trimming pared 1 base from V and 2 bases from J, leaving 8 bases between. The V gene's germline CDR1 is GTSNPN and CDR2 SVGIG (reference sequence). The CDR3 spans 13 residues. The CDR3 here is CAWSGHLNTEAFF. Written as DNA, the CDR3 is TGTGCCTGGAGTGGCCACTTAAACACTGAAGCTTTCTTT. The variable domain in full, with the rest retrieved from reference TRBV30 and TRBJ1-1, is SQTIHQWPATLVQPVGSPLSLECTVEGTSNPNLYWYRQAAGRGLQLLFYSVGIGQISSEVPQNLSASRPQDRQFILSSKKLLLSDSGFYLCAWSGHLNTEAFFGQGTRLTVV.

For the CDR3, the DNA is TGTGCCAGCAGTGATACCCGAAACAGGTTGAACACCGGGGAGCTGTTTTTT. It encodes CASSDTRNRLNTGELFF. The rearrangement links TRBV2 to TRBJ2-2; tentatively, D is TRBD1 (5 bases). Germline V gives CDR1 SNHLY, CDR2 FYNNEI. This CDR3 is built from 17 residues. V gave up 3 bases and J gave up 1 base, with 15 bases separating them.

This sequence joins TRBV30 and TRBJ2-7; weak D call: TRBD2 (5 bases). The germline V gene has CDR1 GTSNPN and CDR2 SVGIG (reference sequence). Trimming left V 0 bases short and J 3 bases short, with 15 bases between. The CDR3 length is 15 residues. CDR3 coding DNA: TGTGCCTGGAGTGTAGCTGAGCTTGGAGGCTACGAGCAGTACTTC. Translating gives CAWSVAELGGYEQYF.

The chain links TRBV14 to TRBJ1-5, with D possibly matching TRBD1 (6 bases). Between the trimmed V and J ends, which lost 4 bases and 6 bases, there was a span of 10 bases. The CDR3 runs to 13 residues. Germline CDR1 reads SGHDN; CDR2 reads FVKESK. The CDR3 sequence: CASSLGASQPQHF. The CDR3 DNA reads as TGTGCCAGCAGCCTGGGGGCTAGTCAGCCCCAGCATTTT.

The chain combines TRBV5-1 with TRBJ2-2; TRBD2 matches at 12 bases. The germline CDR1 and CDR2 sequences are SGHRS and YFSETQ. The CDR3 spans 16 residues. V gave up 4 bases and J gave up 6 bases; unmatched junction bases: 7. CDR3 residues: CASSLTSGGLAGELFF. CDR3 DNA: TGCGCCAGCAGCCTTACTAGCGGGGGGCTGGCCGGGGAGCTGTTTTTT.

The chain is built from TRBV5-1 and TRBJ2-7; 8 bases map to TRBD1. CDR3 size: 14 residues. CDR1 is SGHRS, CDR2 YFSETQ, per germline. With 4 bases clipped from V and 3 bases from J, the junction kept 6 bases outside the gene matches. The CDR3 reads CASSEDRDLYEQYF. The CDR3 DNA sequence: TGCGCCAGCAGCGAGGACAGGGACCTCTACGAGCAGTACTTC. Looking up the rest from reference TRBV5-1 and TRBJ2-7 gives the full variable domain: KAGVTQTPRYLIKTRGQQVTLSCSPISGHRSVSWYQQTPGQGLQFLFEYFSETQRNKGNFPGRFSGRQFSNSRSEMNVSTLELGDSALYLCASSEDRDLYEQYFGPGTRLTVT.

This clone has just a few counts. The rearrangement joins TRBV23-1 to TRBJ1-2, with D possibly TRBD1 on 5 matching bases. Being an ORF, TRBV23-1 has a function that is uncertain. V lost 0 bases and J lost 9, with 20 bases in between. This CDR3 region has 16 residues. Here the CDR3 reads CASSQSWAEGNSSYTF. The CDR3 bases are TGCGCCAGCAGTCAATCGTGGGCGGAGGGGAACTCTAGCTACACCTTC.

The chain carries TRBV7-2 and TRBJ2-6; a possible D gene is TRBD1 (6 bases). V gave up 5 bases and J gave up 0 bases, with 14 bases separating them. Germline loops: CDR1 SGHTA, CDR2 FQGNSA. CDR3 length equals 17 residues. The CDR3 reads CASSPGQSFSGANVLTF. CDR3 DNA: TGTGCCAGCAGCCCAGGACAGTCGTTCTCTGGGGCCAACGTCCTGACTTTC.

The CDR3 DNA is TGTGCCAGCTCACCAGGGGAAGGACTCTATGGCTACACCTTC. It translates to CASSPGEGLYGYTF. This sequence joins TRBV18 and TRBJ1-2; D uncertain. From germline, CDR1 is KGHSH and CDR2 LQKENI. This CDR3 is built from 14 residues. The V gene lost 2 bases and the J gene lost 4 bases, with 11 bases spanning the gap.